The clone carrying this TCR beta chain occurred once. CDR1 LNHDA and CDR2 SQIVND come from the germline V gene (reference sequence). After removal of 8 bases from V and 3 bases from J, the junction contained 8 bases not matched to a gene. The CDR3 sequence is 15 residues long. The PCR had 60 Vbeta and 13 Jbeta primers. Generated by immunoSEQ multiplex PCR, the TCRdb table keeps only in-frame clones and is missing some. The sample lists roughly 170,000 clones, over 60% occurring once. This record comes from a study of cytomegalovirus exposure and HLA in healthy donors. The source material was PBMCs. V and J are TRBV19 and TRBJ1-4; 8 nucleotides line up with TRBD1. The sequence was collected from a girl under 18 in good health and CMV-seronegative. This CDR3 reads CASSDRGGSNEKLFF. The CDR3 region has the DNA TGTGCCAGTTCCGACAGGGGAGGGTCTAATGAAAAACTGTTTTTT. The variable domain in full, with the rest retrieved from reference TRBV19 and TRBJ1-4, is DGGITQSPKYLFRKEGQNVTLSCEQNLNHDAMYWYRQDPGQGLRLIYYSQIVNDFQKGDIAEGYSVSREKKESFPLTVTSAQKNPTAFYLCASSDRGGSNEKLFFGSGTQLSVL.